The 14 T cell receptor beta chains below were found in one sample sequenced in a study of cytomegalovirus exposure and HLA in healthy donors. Repertoires were generated with immunoSEQ multiplex PCR, while TCRdb's copy carries only in-frame clones and drops some. Among approximately 200,000 clones listed, about 81% were seen once. Source material: PBMCs. These receptors were obtained from a woman in her 30s in good health and CMV-seronegative.

For the CDR3, the DNA is TGTGCCACCAGCAGAGGGGGGACAGGGGGCACAGATACGCAGTATTTT. Protein sequence: CATSRGGTGGTDTQYF. The rearrangement links TRBV15 to TRBJ2-3, with TRBD1 matching 10 bases. CDR1 is LNHNV and CDR2 is YYDKDF in the germline V gene (reference sequence). The CDR3 is 16 amino acids. Unmatched junction bases numbered 2, after V lost 1 base and J lost 1 base.

The V gene is TRBV27, the J gene TRBJ2-7; TRBD2 is a possible D gene (7 bases). The V end was cut by 6 bases, the J end by 5 bases, with 17 bases between. The length of the CDR3 is 14 residues. Germline V gives CDR1 MNHEY, CDR2 SMNVEV (reference sequence). In DNA form, the CDR3 reads TGTGCCAGCAGGTGGGGGGGCAGGGGCGACGAGCAGTACTTC. Protein: CASRWGGRGDEQYF.

The V call is TRBV6-6, the J call TRBJ2-7; 7 nucleotides line up with TRBD2. V shed 7 bases and J 0 bases; nucleotides not matched to a gene: 9. CDR3 length: 15 residues. From germline, CDR1 is MNHNY and CDR2 SVGAGI (reference sequence). The CDR3 coding sequence is TGTGCCAGCATGGCTCCGGGACTACTCTCCTACGAGCAGTACTTC. It yields the protein CASMAPGLLSYEQYF.

The chain recombines TRBV7-2 with TRBJ2-7; tentatively, D is TRBD2 (6 bases). The germline CDR1 and CDR2 sequences are SGHTA and FQGNSA. The CDR3 spans 14 residues. V dropped 3 bases and J dropped 3 bases, with 12 bases sitting between them. This chain's CDR3 is CASSLSPSVYEQYF. In DNA, the CDR3 is TGTGCCAGCAGCTTGTCCCCTAGCGTCTACGAGCAGTACTTC.

J is TRBJ2-7 and V is TRBV28, with TRBD1 matching over 7 bases. The V gene end was trimmed by 7 bases and the J gene end by 4 bases; junction bases not matched to a gene: 19. This CDR3 spans 17 amino acids. Germline assignment: CDR1 MDHEN and CDR2 SYDVKM. The CDR3 loop reads CASNEEGFRQGHYEQYF. The CDR3 DNA reads TGTGCCAGCAACGAAGAGGGTTTTCGACAGGGTCATTACGAGCAGTACTTC.

The sample holds one count of this clone. The chain carries TRBV6-6 and TRBJ2-1, with no clear D. V was pared by 6 bases and J by 9 bases, with 9 bases between. The CDR3 has 11 amino acids. From germline, CDR1 is MNHNY and CDR2 SVGAGI (reference sequence). The CDR3 protein is CASSPPGEQFF. As DNA, the CDR3 is TGTGCCAGCAGCCCCCCAGGTGAGCAGTTCTTC.

The V gene is TRBV5-5, the J gene TRBJ2-1, with 7 bases that match TRBD2. Germline V gene lookup returns CDR1 SGHKS and CDR2 YYEKEE (reference sequence). This CDR3 has 16 amino acids. V was pared by 4 bases and J by 1 base, with 8 bases of the junction left unmatched. CDR3 amino acids: CASSQSLARSYNEQFF. CDR3 DNA sequence: TGTGCCAGCAGCCAATCACTAGCGAGATCCTACAATGAGCAGTTCTTC. The full variable domain, in which reference TRBV5-5 and TRBJ2-1 provide the parts outside the CDR3, is DAGVTQSPTHLIKTRGQQVTLRCSPISGHKSVSWYQQVLGQGPQFIFQYYEKEERGRGNFPDRFSARQFPNYSSELNVNALLLGDSALYLCASSQSLARSYNEQFFGPGTRLTVL.

The chain links TRBV7-9 to TRBJ2-1; tentatively, D is TRBD1 (5 bases). Looked up from germline, CDR1 is SEHNR and CDR2 is FQNEAQ (reference sequence). Trimming shortened V by 2 bases and J by 7 bases, and 9 bases separated the two germline ends. The CDR3 contains 13 residues. The CDR3 DNA is TGTGCCAGCAGCTTAACAGGTTTTAATGAGCAGTTCTTC. The encoded protein is CASSLTGFNEQFF.

J is TRBJ2-1 and V is TRBV27, with TRBD2 matching over 13 bases. The CDR3 sequence is 17 residues long. After removal of 4 bases from V and 9 bases from J, the junction contained 12 bases not matched to a gene. Germline assignment: CDR1 MNHEY and CDR2 SMNVEV (reference sequence). CDR3 coding DNA: TGTGCCAGCAGTTCTACCTCGGGACTAGCGGGGAGATTTGAGCAGTTCTTC. Protein: CASSSTSGLAGRFEQFF.

This chain joins TRBV18 and TRBJ2-5, with 10 positions matching TRBD2. After removal of 3 bases from V and 4 bases from J, the junction contained 5 bases not matched to a gene. Germline lookup yields CDR1 KGHSH and CDR2 LQKENI. This CDR3 has 15 residues. The CDR3 DNA follows: TGTGCCAGCTCACCCAACAGCGGGGGGGCAGAGACCCAGTACTTC. Protein sequence: CASSPNSGGAETQYF.

This chain joins TRBV7-2 and TRBJ2-5; tentatively, D is TRBD2 (6 bases). CDR1 is SGHTA, CDR2 FQGNSA, per germline. V was trimmed by 5 bases and J by 10 bases, leaving 14 bases between them. The CDR3 runs to 12 residues. CDR3 coding DNA: TGTGCCAGCAGCGCTTACGGGGGTGGCCAGTACTTC. Encoded protein: CASSAYGGGQYF.

The chain is built from TRBV5-4 and TRBJ2-1, with TRBD2 identical over 16 bases. Germline trimming cut 4 bases from V and 9 bases from J; bases unmatched to any gene: 4. The germline CDR1 and CDR2 sequences are SGHNT and YYREEE (reference sequence). The CDR3 is made up of 15 amino acids. CDR3 in amino acids: CASSPGLAGGGEQFF. CDR3 nucleotide sequence: TGTGCCAGCAGCCCGGGACTAGCGGGAGGGGGTGAGCAGTTCTTC.

The V call is TRBV7-8, the J call TRBJ2-5; TRBD2 agrees at 7 bases. This CDR3 has 16 residues. In germline, CDR1 is SGHVS, CDR2 FQNEAQ. With 1 base clipped from V and 3 bases from J, the junction kept 8 bases outside the gene matches. In DNA, the CDR3 is TGTGCCAGCAGCTTAGAAGGCGGGGGAGGTGAAGAGACCCAGTACTTC. Residues: CASSLEGGGGEETQYF.

V usage is TRBV15 and J usage is TRBJ2-3; 7 bases agree with TRBD2. Germline V lookup: CDR1 LNHNV, CDR2 YYDKDF (reference sequence). The CDR3 has 17 residues. J was trimmed by 2 bases and V by 0 bases; bases with no gene match: 8. CDR3 DNA: TGTGCCACCAGCAGAGATCGGGGCGGGGGTTCCACAGATACGCAGTATTTT. This sequence encodes CATSRDRGGGSTDTQYF.